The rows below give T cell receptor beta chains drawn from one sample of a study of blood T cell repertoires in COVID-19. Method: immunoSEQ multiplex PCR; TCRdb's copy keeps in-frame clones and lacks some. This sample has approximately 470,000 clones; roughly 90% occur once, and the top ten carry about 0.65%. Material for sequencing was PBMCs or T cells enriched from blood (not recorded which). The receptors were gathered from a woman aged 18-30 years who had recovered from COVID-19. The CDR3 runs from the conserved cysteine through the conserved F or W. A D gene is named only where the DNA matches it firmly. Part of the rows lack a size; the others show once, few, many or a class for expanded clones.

TGTGCCATCAGTGAGGTTGACAGGGCGACCTCCATAGAGACCCAGTACTTC,CAISEVDRATSIETQYF,TRBD1,TRBV10-3,TRBJ2-5,17,NA
TGCGCCAGCAGCTTGTCTGGGACAGGGACCTACAATGAGCAGTTCTTC,CASSLSGTGTYNEQFF,TRBD1,TRBV5-1,TRBJ2-1,16,once
TGTGCCAGCTCACCTTTAAAAATAGACCAAGAGACCCAGTACTTC,CASSPLKIDQETQYF,NA,TRBV18,TRBJ2-5,15,NA
TGTGCCAGCAGCTTAGGGGGCAGAGCTAACTATGGCTACACCTTC,CASSLGGRANYGYTF,NA,TRBV7-2,TRBJ1-2,15,NA
TGTGCCAGCAGCTTAGGGACAGGGAACACTGAAGCTTTCTTT,CASSLGTGNTEAFF,TRBD1,TRBV11-2,TRBJ1-1,14,NA
TGTGCCAGCAGCTTAAGTGGAGGAGGGGGCCCGAGTGGCTACACCTTC,CASSLSGGGGPSGYTF,TRBD1,TRBV7-3,TRBJ1-2,16,NA
TGTGCCAGCAGCCCAAAGTCAATAGCGGGGGGATCCTACGAGCAGTACTTC,CASSPKSIAGGSYEQYF,TRBD2,TRBV7-9,TRBJ2-7,17,few
TGTGCCAGTAGTCGGACAGAAACGGGCGGCTACACCTTC,CASSRTETGGYTF,NA,TRBV19,TRBJ1-2,13,once
TGTGCCAGCAGCCATCCCCGGGTCAACGGGGCTAACTATGGCTACACCTTC,CASSHPRVNGANYGYTF,NA,TRBV7-9,TRBJ1-2,17,NA
TGCAGTGCTAGTATCGGGACAGGGGGCGGTCAGCCCCAGCATTTT,CSASIGTGGGQPQHF,TRBD1,TRBV20-1,TRBJ1-5,15,NA
TGTGCCAGCAGAAGGACTAACGAAGTTGATACGCAGTATTTT,CASRRTNEVDTQYF,NA,TRBV5-6,TRBJ2-3,14,NA
TGCGCCAGCAGCATATCATGGACTAGCGGGGGGGAAGAGACCCAGTACTTC,CASSISWTSGGEETQYF,TRBD2,TRBV5-1,TRBJ2-5,17,NA
TGTGCCAGCAGCTCGACAGGGGCCATGAAAAACTATGGCTACACCTTC,CASSSTGAMKNYGYTF,TRBD1,TRBV5-8,TRBJ1-2,16,NA
TGTGCCAGCAGCCCATTTGCAGGGGGAAGTTCACCCCTCCACTTT,CASSPFAGGSSPLHF,TRBD1,TRBV3-1/TRBV3-2,TRBJ1-6,15,once
TGCGCCAGCAGCCGGGGACTAGCGGGTCCCGGAGGGGAGACCCAGTACTTC,CASSRGLAGPGGETQYF,TRBD2,TRBV5-1,TRBJ2-5,17,NA
TGTGCCAGCCGAGCGCCGGGTCTTACCTACGAGCAGTACTTC,CASRAPGLTYEQYF,NA,TRBV28,TRBJ2-7,14,NA
TGTGCTAGTGGTTGGGTTGTACAGGGTAGGGCTTCACCCCTCCACTTT,CASGWVVQGRASPLHF,NA,TRBV12-5,TRBJ1-6,16,few
TGTGCCAGCAGCACTCTGGCAGGGGCAAGCTCTGGAAACACCATATATTTT,CASSTLAGASSGNTIYF,NA,TRBV4-2,TRBJ1-3,17,NA
TGTGCCAGCACTCGACAGGCTGAAGCTTTCTTT,CASTRQAEAFF,NA,TRBV2,TRBJ1-1,11,few
TGTGCCACCAGCAGAGAAGGGACAGCTTCTAACTATGGCTACACCTTC,CATSREGTASNYGYTF,TRBD1,TRBV15,TRBJ1-2,16,NA
TGTGCCAGCAGCTTATGGTTGTTAACAGTACTCTATGGCTACACCTTC,CASSLWLLTVLYGYTF,NA,TRBV7-9,TRBJ1-2,16,NA
TGCGCCAGCAGCCAAGACGGACAGGGAGACGAGCAGTACTTC,CASSQDGQGDEQYF,TRBD1,TRBV4-1,TRBJ2-7,14,NA
TGTGCCAGCAGCCAAGAGACAGCGGGGGGTGGGGAGACCCAGTACTTC,CASSQETAGGGETQYF,TRBD2,TRBV4-2,TRBJ2-5,16,NA
TGCGCCAGCAGTCCCGACAGGTCTAGCAATCAGCCCCAGCATTTT,CASSPDRSSNQPQHF,NA,TRBV10-2,TRBJ1-5,15,NA
TGTGCCAGCGGGAGGGAAGGGTACACTGAAGCTTTCTTT,CASGREGYTEAFF,NA,TRBV2,TRBJ1-1,13,NA
TGTGCCAGCGGGGAGACCTACAATGAGCAGTTCTTC,CASGETYNEQFF,NA,TRBV2,TRBJ2-1,12,NA
TGTGCCAGCAGGAAGGCGTTAAGGGGAATCTACGAGCAGTACTTC,CASRKALRGIYEQYF,NA,TRBV6-5,TRBJ2-7,15,NA
TGCGCCAGCATAAGGGGGCACGGTTCACCCCTCCACTTT,CASIRGHGSPLHF,TRBD1,TRBV10-2,TRBJ1-6,13,NA
TGTGCCAGCAGCTTAGACCCAGCGGGGGGGAAGACCCAGTACTTC,CASSLDPAGGKTQYF,TRBD2,TRBV7-2,TRBJ2-5,15,NA
TGTGCCAGCAGTTCCCACGGACAAGACTACGAGCAGTACTTC,CASSSHGQDYEQYF,NA,TRBV28,TRBJ2-7,14,NA
TGTGCCAGTAGTATCTACGTTGCTTCGGATGAGCAGTTCTTC,CASSIYVASDEQFF,NA,TRBV19,TRBJ2-1,14,NA
TGTGCCAGCAGCGTCAGGGGGCTCTCCTACAATGAGCAGTTCTTC,CASSVRGLSYNEQFF,TRBD1,TRBV7-9,TRBJ2-1,15,NA
TGTGCCACCAGCAGAGACGACAGGGACGGTCCCATGAACACTGAAGCTTTCTTT,CATSRDDRDGPMNTEAFF,TRBD1,TRBV15,TRBJ1-1,18,once
TGTGCCAGCAGCCCGGGGAATTCCTACAATGAGCAGTTCTTC,CASSPGNSYNEQFF,NA,TRBV7-2,TRBJ2-1,14,NA
TGTGCCAGTCAACAGGGGGCAGGGACTGAAGCTTTCTTT,CASQQGAGTEAFF,TRBD1,TRBV24-1,TRBJ1-1,13,NA
TGTGCCAGCAGCGACGACGGGGTCTCTGGAAACACCATATATTTT,CASSDDGVSGNTIYF,NA,TRBV2,TRBJ1-3,15,NA
TGTGCCAGCAGTACGACTTCCAGCACAGATACGCAGTATTTT,CASSTTSSTDTQYF,NA,TRBV7-2,TRBJ2-3,14,NA
TGTGCCAGCAGTGATACAGGGGGCCCAGATACGCAGTATTTT,CASSDTGGPDTQYF,TRBD1,TRBV6-1,TRBJ2-3,14,once
TGTGCCAGCAGTTTGATGCGTACTAGCACAGATACGCAGTATTTT,CASSLMRTSTDTQYF,NA,TRBV27,TRBJ2-3,15,NA
TGCGCCAGCAGCTTGGGACAGGGGGCTGGAAACACCATATATTTT,CASSLGQGAGNTIYF,TRBD1,TRBV5-1,TRBJ1-3,15,NA
TGTGCCAGCAGCCAAGATCTATTTACGAACCAGCCCCAGCATTTT,CASSQDLFTNQPQHF,NA,TRBV4-2,TRBJ1-5,15,once
TGTGCCAGCTCATCGGACAGGGGGTATAATTCACCCCTCCACTTT,CASSSDRGYNSPLHF,TRBD1,TRBV18,TRBJ1-6,15,NA
TGTGCCAGCAGTTTATCGGACGGGGACATAGCTAACTATGGCTACACCTTC,CASSLSDGDIANYGYTF,NA,TRBV27,TRBJ1-2,17,once
TGTGCTAGCAGCCCCCTCGCGGGAAACACCATATATTTT,CASSPLAGNTIYF,NA,TRBV7-7,TRBJ1-3,13,once
TGTGCCAGCAGTTTGGGGGGGCCTAACACTGAAGCTTTCTTT,CASSLGGPNTEAFF,NA,TRBV28,TRBJ1-1,14,NA
TGTGCCAGCAGTGAAGCGGGGACAGGGCGTCTGGGCTACACCTTC,CASSEAGTGRLGYTF,TRBD1,TRBV6-1,TRBJ1-2,15,NA
TGTGCCAGCAGTGAAGCGGCACTAGCGGGGGACACAGATACGCAGTATTTT,CASSEAALAGDTDTQYF,TRBD2,TRBV6-1,TRBJ2-3,17,NA
TGTGCCAGCAGCTTAGTTATAACAGCTGAATACTATGGCTACACCTTC,CASSLVITAEYYGYTF,NA,TRBV7-2,TRBJ1-2,16,NA
TGCGCCAGCAGCCAAGGCTGGGAACGGGAGAGGGAAAAACTGTTTTTT,CASSQGWEREREKLFF,NA,TRBV4-1,TRBJ1-4,16,NA
TGTGCCAGCAGCTTACAGACCGTCCGGGGCTATGGCTACACCTTC,CASSLQTVRGYGYTF,NA,TRBV7-8,TRBJ1-2,15,NA
TGTGCCAGCAGTTTAGACAGGTCCCCTACCCCCTACGAGCAGTACTTC,CASSLDRSPTPYEQYF,NA,TRBV27,TRBJ2-7,16,NA